A selection of T cell receptor beta chains follows, all from one sample in a study of blood T cells in healthy people across ages. Each CDR3 protein is one row after TCRdb ran MiXCR on the 5' RACE reads. The sample gives 1.5 million or so distinct CDR3 sequences, approximately 42% of which show up once; roughly 7.9% is in the top ten. Material: blood. These TCRs come from a woman aged 18-29 years in good health. Both conserved end residues are part of each CDR3. Fields, in order: D gene, clone size, V gene, J gene, CDR3 protein, CDR3 DNA. D genes are given only for firm matches. The size entry is marked missing in some rows and otherwise reads once, few, many or a size class.

D: TRBD2
size: -
V: TRBV28
J: TRBJ2-3
CDR3: CASSLLAGVRTQYF
DNA: TGTGCCAGCAGTTTACTAGCGGGGGTTCGTACGCAGTATTTT

D: -
size: few
V: TRBV7-6
J: TRBJ2-7
CDR3: CASTQGPASSYEQYF
DNA: TGTGCCAGCACCCAAGGCCCAGCCAGCTCCTACGAGCAGTACTTC

D: -
size: many
V: TRBV20-1
J: TRBJ2-1
CDR3: CSARDGYEQFF
DNA: TGCAGTGCTAGAGATGGGTATGAGCAGTTCTTC

D: TRBD2
size: few
V: TRBV5-1
J: TRBJ2-3
CDR3: CASSLARLAGGPPSTDTQYF
DNA: TGCGCCAGCAGCTTGGCGCGACTAGCGGGAGGGCCTCCATCCACAGATACGCAGTATTTT

D: -
size: -
V: TRBV20-1
J: TRBJ1-2
CDR3: CSARDPRDGANYGYTF
DNA: TGCAGTGCTAGAGATCCTCGGGACGGAGCTAACTATGGCTACACCTTC

D: -
size: few
V: TRBV12-3/TRBV12-4
J: TRBJ2-7
CDR3: CASSGRLALYEQYF
DNA: TGTGCTAGCAGTGGTCGGCTAGCGCTCTACGAGCAGTACTTC

D: -
size: -
V: TRBV5-1
J: TRBJ2-6
CDR3: CASSLVASEANVLTF
DNA: TGCGCCAGCAGCTTGGTGGCCTCTGAGGCCAACGTCCTGACTTTC

D: TRBD1
size: -
V: TRBV5-1
J: TRBJ2-1
CDR3: CASSTNRGDREQFF
DNA: TGCGCCAGCAGCACGAACAGGGGGGACCGGGAGCAGTTCTTC

D: -
size: -
V: TRBV6-2/TRBV6-3
J: TRBJ1-2
CDR3: CASGLQDAPTTNYGYTF
DNA: TGTGCCAGCGGACTGCAGGACGCTCCCACCACTAACTATGGCTACACCTTC

D: TRBD2
size: -
V: TRBV27
J: TRBJ2-1
CDR3: CASHLAGGPNEQFF
DNA: TGTGCCAGCCATCTAGCGGGGGGGCCGAATGAGCAGTTCTTC

D: -
size: few
V: TRBV5-1
J: TRBJ1-5
CDR3: CASSLDWGQPQHF
DNA: TGCGCCAGCAGCTTGGACTGGGGTCAGCCCCAGCATTTT

D: -
size: few
V: TRBV20-1
J: TRBJ2-5
CDR3: CSAREARRSQETQYF
DNA: TGCAGTGCTAGAGAGGCTAGAAGGTCCCAAGAGACCCAGTACTTC

D: TRBD2
size: -
V: TRBV3-1
J: TRBJ2-7
CDR3: CASSQAPGLATEQYF
DNA: TGTGCCAGCAGCCAAGCCCCGGGACTAGCGACAGAGCAGTACTTC

D: TRBD2
size: -
V: TRBV9
J: TRBJ2-7
CDR3: CASSSKGLAGYEQYF
DNA: TGTGCCAGCAGCTCCAAGGGGCTAGCGGGCTACGAGCAGTACTTC

D: -
size: -
V: TRBV10-1
J: TRBJ2-7
CDR3: CASSESNGGGAGEQYF
DNA: TGCGCCAGCAGTGAGTCGAACGGAGGGGGCGCGGGCGAGCAGTACTTC

D: -
size: few
V: TRBV3-1
J: TRBJ1-1
CDR3: CASSPAWGQRMNTEAFF
DNA: TGTGCCAGCAGCCCTGCATGGGGGCAGAGGATGAACACTGAAGCTTTCTTT

D: TRBD1
size: few
V: TRBV7-2
J: TRBJ1-3
CDR3: CASSSGQGGAGNTIYF
DNA: TGTGCCAGCAGCTCTGGACAGGGCGGTGCTGGAAACACCATATATTTT

D: TRBD2
size: -
V: TRBV4-1
J: TRBJ2-5
CDR3: CASSQVWREGLETQYF
DNA: TGCGCCAGCAGCCAAGTTTGGCGGGAGGGGCTGGAGACCCAGTACTTC

D: TRBD2
size: many
V: TRBV12-3/TRBV12-4
J: TRBJ2-7
CDR3: CASSLRLAGYEQYF
DNA: TGTGCCAGCAGTTTAAGACTAGCGGGTTACGAGCAGTACTTC

D: -
size: -
V: TRBV11-2
J: TRBJ2-4
CDR3: CASSLPGSPLNIQYF
DNA: TGTGCCAGCAGCTTACCGGGGTCCCCCTTAAACATTCAGTACTTC

D: -
size: -
V: TRBV25-1
J: TRBJ2-5
CDR3: CASSEGNAVRFHGDEQYF
DNA: TGTGCCAGCAGTGAAGGAAATGCAGTAAGATTTCACGGGGATGAGCAGTACTTC

D: -
size: few
V: TRBV21-1
J: TRBJ2-3
CDR3: CASSAKSPGTSGSDTQYF
DNA: TGTGCCAGCAGCGCAAAAAGTCCCGGGACTAGCGGTTCAGATACGCAGTATTTT

D: TRBD2
size: few
V: TRBV20-1
J: TRBJ2-1
CDR3: CSAAGLAIVDEQFF
DNA: TGCAGTGCTGCTGGACTAGCGATTGTCGATGAGCAGTTCTTC

D: TRBD1
size: -
V: TRBV3-1
J: TRBJ1-4
CDR3: CASSQAGLTGTGREKLFF
DNA: TGTGCCAGCAGCCAAGCTGGACTCACCGGGACAGGGAGGGAAAAACTGTTTTTT

D: -
size: -
V: TRBV11-2
J: TRBJ1-2
CDR3: CASSRTRDLKGYTF
DNA: TGTGCCAGCAGCCGAACAAGGGACCTCAAAGGCTACACCTTC

D: TRBD2
size: -
V: TRBV11-2
J: TRBJ2-3
CDR3: CASSLVRGLFSTDTQYF
DNA: TGTGCCAGCAGCTTAGTGCGGGGACTATTTAGCACAGATACGCAGTATTTT

D: -
size: -
V: TRBV20-1
J: TRBJ2-1
CDR3: CSAPSPVHNEQFF
DNA: TGCAGTGCCCCCTCGCCGGTTCACAATGAGCAGTTCTTC

D: TRBD1
size: -
V: TRBV5-1
J: TRBJ2-2
CDR3: CASSLTPGGLTGELFF
DNA: TGCGCCAGCAGCTTAACCCCAGGGGGCCTGACCGGGGAGCTGTTTTTT

D: TRBD1
size: -
V: TRBV12-5
J: TRBJ2-7
CDR3: CAVLVRTGGIYEQYF
DNA: TGTGCTGTCCTGGTGCGGACAGGGGGCATCTACGAGCAGTACTTC

D: TRBD2
size: few
V: TRBV7-9
J: TRBJ2-1
CDR3: CASSSPGTSGGSYNEQFF
DNA: TGTGCCAGCAGCTCGCCCGGGACTAGCGGGGGATCCTACAATGAGCAGTTCTTC

D: -
size: -
V: TRBV5-1
J: TRBJ2-7
CDR3: CASRLGTDEQYF
DNA: TGCGCCAGCCGCCTTGGGACGGACGAGCAGTACTTC

D: -
size: -
V: TRBV3-1
J: TRBJ2-7
CDR3: CASSPRRVPSYEQYF
DNA: TGTGCTAGCAGCCCCCGGAGAGTACCCTCCTACGAGCAGTACTTC

D: TRBD1
size: few
V: TRBV6-5
J: TRBJ1-2
CDR3: CASSYSTPGQGRDGYTF
DNA: TGTGCCAGCAGTTACTCGACCCCGGGACAGGGTCGCGATGGCTACACCTTC

D: TRBD2
size: -
V: TRBV24-1
J: TRBJ2-1
CDR3: CATSDSRTSGHYNEQFF
DNA: TGTGCCACCAGTGACTCCAGGACTAGCGGACACTACAATGAGCAGTTCTTC

D: -
size: once
V: TRBV3-1
J: TRBJ2-1
CDR3: CASSPGGQSSYNEQFF
DNA: TGTGCCAGCAGCCCTGGCGGACAGAGCTCCTACAATGAGCAGTTCTTC

D: TRBD1
size: few
V: TRBV29-1
J: TRBJ2-5
CDR3: CSVDWGQGETQYF
DNA: TGCAGCGTCGATTGGGGACAGGGAGAGACCCAGTACTTC

D: -
size: few
V: TRBV27
J: TRBJ1-1
CDR3: CASRGSPRQAFF
DNA: TGTGCCAGCAGGGGGTCGCCCCGGCAAGCTTTCTTT

D: TRBD2
size: few
V: TRBV6-5
J: TRBJ2-3
CDR3: CASSREDDTQYF
DNA: TGTGCCAGCAGCCGGGAGGATGATACGCAGTATTTT

D: TRBD2
size: few
V: TRBV7-9
J: TRBJ2-5
CDR3: CASSASSTSGRSSQYF
DNA: TGTGCCAGCAGCGCGAGCTCGACTAGCGGGAGATCTTCGCAGTACTTC

D: -
size: -
V: TRBV12-3/TRBV12-4
J: TRBJ2-5
CDR3: CASSLHRNQETQYF
DNA: TGTGCCAGCAGTTTACACAGAAACCAAGAGACCCAGTACTTC

D: TRBD1
size: few
V: TRBV12-3/TRBV12-4
J: TRBJ2-7
CDR3: CASSYTGGSYNEQYF
DNA: TGTGCCAGCAGTTACACAGGGGGTTCCTACAATGAGCAGTACTTC

D: -
size: few
V: TRBV11-3
J: TRBJ2-5
CDR3: CASSKDTKETQYF
DNA: TGTGCCAGCAGCAAGGACACTAAAGAGACCCAGTACTTC

D: TRBD1
size: few
V: TRBV3-1
J: TRBJ1-4
CDR3: CASSQRDRGLGEKLFF
DNA: TGTGCCAGCAGCCAACGCGACAGGGGCCTCGGGGAAAAACTGTTTTTT

D: -
size: -
V: TRBV6-1
J: TRBJ1-5
CDR3: CASSKTPVVLVSSNQPQHF
DNA: TGTGCCAGCAGTAAGACACCAGTGGTACTCGTAAGTAGCAATCAGCCCCAGCATTTT